This T cell receptor (beta chain) was observed in a study of long-term antiretroviral therapy in people with HIV. The run of the v3.0 immunoSEQ assay was at survey level. TCRdb's table, derived via immunoSEQ multiplex PCR, lists solely in-frame clones and lacks some. Of about 30,000 clones in the sample, 93% were seen once. Inclusion required at least two post-ART and at least one pre-ART PBMC samples. Study results and limitations: Investigators report no available data on ART adherence, viral resistance or therapy changes. Upon ART, diversity increased but remained lower than transplant donor controls.

This clone was detected only once. What it binds is unknown. The CDR3 loop spans 14 amino acids. CDR1 and CDR2 from the germline V gene are MNHEY and SVGAGI. V dropped 2 bases and J dropped 5 bases, with 12 bases sitting between them. The chain joins TRBV6-5 to TRBJ1-1, with D unclear. The clonotype originates from a man aged 35-49 years with HIV. Sequenced here: unsorted PBMCs, sampled 6.2 years after starting antiretroviral therapy. The CDR3 bases are TGTGCCAGCAGTTACGGCCCCCTCAAAACTGAAGCTTTCTTT. Its protein product is CASSYGPLKTEAFF.